Shown below are 15 T cell receptor beta chains from a single sample sequenced in a study of blood T cell repertoires in COVID-19. Libraries were prepared by immunoSEQ multiplex PCR; TCRdb keeps only in-frame clonotypes and omits some of them. The table shows some 140,000 clones, with roughly 82% occurring only once. Sequenced material: peripheral blood. Receptors originate from a man older than 75 with acute or convalescent COVID-19.

The chain recombines TRBV18 with TRBJ2-1, with 7 positions matching TRBD1. Germline V gene lookup returns CDR1 KGHSH and CDR2 LQKENI. V lost 3 bases to trimming and J lost 0 bases; unmatched junction nucleotides: 5. This CDR3 has 16 amino acids. The CDR3 is CASSPRGLGSYNEQFF. The CDR3, as DNA: TGTGCCAGCTCACCGAGGGGGCTTGGCTCCTACAATGAGCAGTTCTTC.

CDR3 DNA: TGTGCCATCAGTGATGACAGGGGCCCAGATACGCAGTATTTT. Encoded protein: CAISDDRGPDTQYF. This chain links TRBV10-3 with TRBJ2-3; 8 bases are a match to TRBD1. CDR3 length: 14 residues. The V and J ends lost 3 bases and 4 bases, in that order; junction bases with no gene match: 3. The V gene's germline CDR1 is ENHRY and CDR2 SYGVKD.

The CDR3 DNA reads as TGTGCCAGCAGCTCTAACAGGGCTTATCAAGATACGCAGTATTTT. Residues: CASSSNRAYQDTQYF. This rearrangement joins TRBV11-3 to TRBJ2-3; possible D gene TRBD1, 6 bases. This CDR3 region has 15 residues. The V end lost 4 bases, the J end lost 5 bases, and 16 bases lay between the germline ends. Looked up from germline, CDR1 is SGHNT and CDR2 is YENEEA.

In this sample, this clone turned up once. The chain has TRBV5-1 and TRBJ1-4; TRBD1 is a possible D gene (5 bases). The CDR3 has 14 amino acids. The germline V and J ends were trimmed by 2 bases and 5 bases, with 10 bases remaining between them. Germline assignment: CDR1 SGHRS and CDR2 YFSETQ. The CDR3 DNA sequence: TGCGCCAGCAGCTTACCAGGGCCAAATGAAAAACTGTTTTTT. Residues: CASSLPGPNEKLFF.

V gene TRBV7-9 combines with J gene TRBJ2-2; D gene uncertain. CDR3 size: 17 residues. Germline V gene data show CDR1 as SEHNR and CDR2 as FQNEAQ (reference sequence). Trimming shortened V by 5 bases and J by 2 bases, and 18 bases separated the two germline ends. The DNA for the CDR3 is TGTGCCAGCAGCCCGCCGATGAGACACAGAAACACCGGGGAGCTGTTTTTT. Translating it yields CASSPPMRHRNTGELFF.

This chain connects TRBV18 to TRBJ2-3; a possible D gene is TRBD2 (5 bases). Germline V lookup: CDR1 KGHSH, CDR2 LQKENI. V was pared by 6 bases and J by 4 bases, with 11 bases between. The CDR3 is 13 residues long. CDR3 coding DNA: TGTGCCAGCTCTCCCGGGATTTCAGATACGCAGTATTTT. Translating it yields CASSPGISDTQYF. Variable domain in full (rest from reference TRBV18 and TRBJ2-3): NAGVMQNPRHLVRRRGQEARLRCSPMKGHSHVYWYRQLPEEGLKFMVYLQKENIIDESGMPKERFSAEFPKEGPSILRIQQVVRGDSAAYFCASSPGISDTQYFGPGTRLTVL.

The CDR3 DNA reads as TGTGCCAGCAGCCCCCCGGGACACAGAGACACTGAAGCTTTCTTT. This translates into CASSPPGHRDTEAFF. The J gene is TRBJ1-1, the V gene TRBV7-2, with a weak D call TRBD1 (6 bases). The CDR3 sequence is 15 residues long. The germline V and J ends were trimmed by 5 bases and 3 bases, with 16 bases remaining between them. Germline V CDR1 and CDR2: SGHTA, FQGNSA.

The V and J genes are TRBV2 and TRBJ2-1; 10 nucleotides align to TRBD1. CDR1 and CDR2 from the germline V gene are SNHLY and FYNNEI. The CDR3 loop spans 11 amino acids. V lost 10 bases and J lost 7; bases outside the gene matches: 1. This CDR3 reads CAMGQGNEQFF. CDR3 coding DNA: TGTGCCATGGGACAGGGGAATGAGCAGTTCTTC.

The J gene is TRBJ1-3, the V gene TRBV19; no clear D. The CDR3 covers 12 residues. CDR1 is LNHDA, CDR2 SQIVND, per germline (reference sequence). V was clipped by 8 bases and J by 4 bases, with 9 bases between them. The CDR3 DNA is TGTGCCAGTGGGCAAAGCGGAAACACCATATATTTT. As protein: CASGQSGNTIYF. Variable domain in full (rest from reference TRBV19 and TRBJ1-3): DGGITQSPKYLFRKEGQNVTLSCEQNLNHDAMYWYRQDPGQGLRLIYYSQIVNDFQKGDIAEGYSVSREKKESFPLTVTSAQKNPTAFYLCASGQSGNTIYFGEGSWLTVV.

This clone occurred once. The rearrangement joins TRBV19 to TRBJ1-1; a possible D gene is TRBD1 (5 bases). CDR1 LNHDA and CDR2 SQIVND come from the germline V gene (reference sequence). The CDR3 length is 11 residues. The CDR3 is CATRRGAEAFF. The CDR3 DNA reads TGTGCTACTCGGCGGGGGGCTGAAGCTTTCTTT.

The rearrangement uses TRBV5-1 and TRBJ2-6; D possibly corresponds to TRBD1 (6 bases). The CDR3 loop spans 16 amino acids. Trimming shortened V by 0 bases and J by 4 bases, and 11 bases separated the two germline ends. CDR1 is SGHRS, CDR2 YFSETQ, per germline. CDR3 amino acids: CASSLEGGPGANVLTF. CDR3 DNA: TGCGCCAGCAGCTTGGAAGGGGGTCCGGGGGCCAACGTCCTGACTTTC.

The chain links TRBV6-2 or TRBV6-3 to TRBJ2-1, with 7 bases identical to TRBD1. The V and J ends lost 7 bases and 2 bases, in that order; junction bases with no gene match: 8. The CDR3 has 15 residues. Germline V gene sequence: CDR1 MNHEY, CDR2 SVGEGT. This CDR3 is CASTPYQGAYNEQFF. CDR3 nucleotide sequence: TGTGCCAGCACCCCTTACCAGGGGGCCTACAATGAGCAGTTCTTC.

J is TRBJ2-3 and V is TRBV29-1, with D perhaps TRBD1 (5 bases). Germline values: CDR1 SQVTM, CDR2 ANQGSEA. V was clipped by 5 bases and J by 2 bases, with 17 bases between them. This CDR3 is 15 amino acids long. CDR3 bases: TGCAGCGTTTCTACTAACAGGATCCACACAGATACGCAGTATTTT. Residues: CSVSTNRIHTDTQYF.

The chain recombines TRBV2 with TRBJ1-5; 8 bases agree with TRBD1. The CDR3 length is 16 residues. With 6 bases clipped from V and 5 bases from J, the junction kept 12 bases outside the gene matches. Germline lookup yields CDR1 SNHLY and CDR2 FYNNEI. Here the CDR3 DNA reads TGTGCCAGCAGGGGCAGGGGGCGGTCGTACGATCAGCCCCAGCATTTT. Its translation is CASRGRGRSYDQPQHF.

V gene TRBV28 combines with J gene TRBJ1-3; D not certain. This CDR3 is 16 amino acids long. V lost 5 bases to trimming and J lost 5 bases, with 19 bases between them. Germline V CDR1 and CDR2: MDHEN, SYDVKM. DNA of the CDR3: TGTGCCAGCAGTCCGGCTTCTCCCGGGAAAAGAAACACCATATATTTT. It codes for CASSPASPGKRNTIYF.